The next 24 T cell receptor beta chains were all read from a single sample in a study of vaccination effects on CD4 cells after COVID-19. The antigens these receptors bind are not known. Expansion of antigen-specific CD4+ T cells with viral peptide pools was carried out by the ViraFEST assay before sequencing. Culture lasted roughly eleven days before CD4+ T cell isolation. Recipients of the vaccine had no prior SARS-CoV-2 infection and negative nucleocapsid antibodies. The repertoire was sequenced with immunoSEQ multiplex PCR; TCRdb's copy has only in-frame clones and lacks some. The repertoire holds 30,000 to 40,000 clones, more than 60% seen once, with approximately 22% in the top ten. Source: CD4+ T cells from PBMCs cultured with SARS-CoV-2 spike peptides, taken before COVID-19 vaccination. These receptors came from a human donor who received a COVID-19 vaccine.

The CDR3 spells CASSLYRPPTIEQFF. The DNA of the CDR3 is TGTGCCAGCAGTTTATATCGACCCCCAACTATCGAGCAGTTCTTC. V is TRBV28 and J is TRBJ2-1; D is ambiguous. With 1 base removed from V and 10 bases from J, the gap between germline ends came to 17 bases. The CDR3 runs to 15 residues. Looked up from germline, CDR1 is MDHEN and CDR2 is SYDVKM.

The chain uses TRBV15 and TRBJ1-2; D uncertain. Trimming cost V 2 bases and J 4 bases, with 14 bases left between them. Germline loops: CDR1 LNHNV, CDR2 YYDKDF (reference sequence). CDR3 size: 15 residues. CDR3 in amino acids: CATSRPQTETYGYTF. CDR3 nucleotides: TGTGCCACCAGCAGACCGCAAACCGAGACCTATGGCTACACCTTC.

The CDR3 DNA sequence: TGTGCCAGCAGCTCCCCGGGACAGGGGGCGGACACCATATATTTT. This translates into CASSSPGQGADTIYF. V and J are TRBV28 and TRBJ1-3; the match to TRBD1 covers 12 bases. Trimming at V came to 6 bases and at J to 8 bases, leaving 8 bases not matched to a gene. The CDR3 is made up of 15 amino acids. The germline CDR1 and CDR2 sequences are MDHEN and SYDVKM.

The V gene is TRBV19, the J gene TRBJ2-3; D call uncertain. Germline lookup yields CDR1 LNHDA and CDR2 SQIVND (reference sequence). V was shortened by 1 base and J by 2 bases, with 7 bases between the two germline ends. The CDR3 runs 14 residues. CDR3 DNA: TGTGCCAGTAGTATAGGGGGTCCCACAGATACGCAGTATTTT. Its translation: CASSIGGPTDTQYF.

The DNA for the CDR3 is TGTGCCAGCAGCCAAGATCTGGTGCGGGGGGTGCTCTACAATGAGCAGTTCTTC. Its translation is CASSQDLVRGVLYNEQFF. This rearrangement joins TRBV4-2 to TRBJ2-1, with 8 bases matching TRBD2. V shed 0 bases, J shed 3 bases, and the junction held 10 bases outside the gene matches. Germline loops: CDR1 LGHNA, CDR2 YNFKEQ. The CDR3 runs 18 residues.

The rearrangement links TRBV5-1 to TRBJ2-3; D is undetermined. Trimming took off 0 bases at V and 0 bases at J, with 8 bases between the two ends. Germline loops: CDR1 SGHRS, CDR2 YFSETQ. The CDR3 runs to 15 residues. The CDR3: CASSLGAPSTDTQYF. The CDR3, as DNA: TGCGCCAGCAGCTTGGGAGCGCCTAGCACAGATACGCAGTATTTT.

This clone was seen a single time. The chain uses TRBV7-3 and TRBJ2-1; D remains ambiguous. The CDR3 totals 15 residues. Germline loops: CDR1 SGHTA, CDR2 FQGTGA. V lost 5 bases and J lost 1, with 12 bases in between. The CDR3 nucleotides read TGTGCCAGCAGCCCACGGAGCTCGTCCTACAATGAGCAGTTCTTC. Translated, it gives CASSPRSSSYNEQFF.

This chain links TRBV6-2 or TRBV6-3 with TRBJ1-5; D uncertain. The CDR3 extends over 14 amino acids. Between the trimmed V and J ends, which lost 2 bases and 3 bases, there was a span of 8 bases. CDR1 is MNHEY and CDR2 is SVGEGT in the germline V gene. The CDR3 sequence: CASSYQRTNQPQHF. The CDR3 DNA is TGTGCCAGCAGTTACCAGCGAACCAATCAGCCCCAGCATTTT.

The chain has TRBV21-1 and TRBJ1-5; no check of the table's D call, TRBD1, against the DNA was made. TRBV21-1 is a pseudogene locus. The CDR3 extends over 16 amino acids. The CDR3 region is CASCCRTGGGNQPQHF. CDR3 nucleotide sequence: TGTGCCAGCTGCTGCCGGACAGGGGGAGGCAATCAGCCCCAGCATTTT.

V usage is TRBV5-1 and J usage is TRBJ2-7; TRBD2 is a possible D gene (6 bases). Germline CDR1 reads SGHRS; CDR2 reads YFSETQ. The germline V and J ends were trimmed by 4 bases and 6 bases, with 20 bases remaining between them. The CDR3 loop spans 15 amino acids. CDR3 in amino acids: CASSQNMPGGSEQYF. The DNA for the CDR3 is TGCGCCAGCAGCCAAAACATGCCCGGGGGTAGCGAGCAGTACTTC.

This clone was observed a few times. V gene TRBV5-6 combines with J gene TRBJ1-2; 9 bases map to TRBD1. With V trimmed by 4 bases and J by 4 bases, 8 bases remained unmatched. Per the germline V gene, CDR1 is SGHDT and CDR2 is YYEEEE. This CDR3 contains 15 residues. The CDR3 DNA follows: TGTGCCAGCAGCCTACCGGGACAGGGATCCTATGGCTACACCTTC. As protein: CASSLPGQGSYGYTF.

The rearrangement uses TRBV6-1 and TRBJ1-1, with D perhaps TRBD1 (5 bases). The ends were cut back, 0 bases at V and 4 bases at J, with 9 bases in the middle. Germline loops: CDR1 MNHNS, CDR2 SASEGT. The CDR3 consists of 14 residues. The CDR3 DNA is TGTGCCAGCAGTGAAGCAGGGGTGGGCACTGAAGCTTTCTTT. Its protein is CASSEAGVGTEAFF.

The chain employs TRBV5-4 and TRBJ1-1; D possibly corresponds to TRBD1 (5 bases). V was pared by 1 base and J by 0 bases, with 7 bases between. Germline V gives CDR1 SGHNT, CDR2 YYREEE (reference sequence). The CDR3 loop spans 14 amino acids. CDR3 bases: TGTGCCAGCAGCTTGAAGGACATGAACACTGAAGCTTTCTTT. Amino acids: CASSLKDMNTEAFF.

This sequence joins TRBV3-1 (or the pseudogene TRBV3-2) and TRBJ2-4, with 8 bases that match TRBD2. The V gene end was trimmed by 0 bases and the J gene end by 5 bases; junction bases not matched to a gene: 6. CDR3 length: 16 residues. Germline CDR1 LGHDT, CDR2 YNNKEL (reference sequence). This chain's CDR3 is CASSQEGTRPQNIQYF. The CDR3, as DNA: TGTGCCAGCAGCCAAGAAGGGACTAGACCCCAAAACATTCAGTACTTC.

This clone showed up just a few times. The V and J genes are TRBV5-1 and TRBJ1-6; TRBD1 is a possible D gene (5 bases). The germline CDR1 and CDR2 sequences are SGHRS and YFSETQ. This CDR3 has 17 residues. V lost 0 bases and J 7 bases, leaving 17 bases between the germline ends. This CDR3 reads CASSLGLGQGANSPLHF. Here the CDR3 DNA reads TGCGCCAGCAGCTTGGGCCTCGGGCAGGGAGCAAATTCACCCCTCCACTTT.

This clone has a handful of counts. This chain uses TRBV7-9 with TRBJ1-5; D is ambiguous. The V end was cut by 6 bases, the J end by 4 bases, with 7 bases between. The CDR3 is made up of 12 amino acids. Germline V gene sequence: CDR1 SEHNR, CDR2 FQNEAQ (reference sequence). CDR3 sequence: CASSFINQPQHF. CDR3 nucleotides: TGTGCCAGCAGTTTCATAAATCAGCCCCAGCATTTT.

This sequence joins TRBV30 and TRBJ2-5, with a weak D call TRBD2 (7 bases). This CDR3 has 16 amino acids. From germline, CDR1 is GTSNPN and CDR2 SVGIG (reference sequence). V dropped 2 bases and J dropped 5 bases, with 21 bases sitting between them. The CDR3 reads CAWSINRGAQSETQYF. The CDR3 nucleotides read TGTGCCTGGAGTATAAATCGGGGGGCCCAGAGTGAGACCCAGTACTTC.

V is TRBV4-1 and J is TRBJ2-1; D is ambiguous. The V end was cut by 4 bases, the J end by 8 bases, with 18 bases between. There are 15 residues in the CDR3. Per the germline V gene, CDR1 is MGHRA and CDR2 is YSYEKL. CDR3 coding DNA: TGCGCCAGCAGCCCCACCCCCTCGGCCTCGGATGAGCAGTTCTTC. Protein sequence: CASSPTPSASDEQFF.

The V gene is TRBV6-5, the J gene TRBJ1-5; D unresolved. Trimming stripped 8 bases from V and 0 bases from J, with 8 bases between. The CDR3 has 13 residues. Germline loops: CDR1 MNHEY, CDR2 SVGAGI. CDR3 sequence (DNA): TGTGCCAGCGGACCCTATAGCAATCAGCCCCAGCATTTT. Translated, it gives CASGPYSNQPQHF.

CDR3 in DNA: TGTGCCAGCAGCCGGGCTTACAATGAGCAGTTCTTC. Translated, it gives CASSRAYNEQFF. This chain joins TRBV9 and TRBJ2-1; D gene unclear. The CDR3 covers 12 residues. Germline V lookup: CDR1 SGDLS, CDR2 YYNGEE. Trimming stripped 4 bases from V and 4 bases from J, with 6 bases between. Drawing the rest from reference TRBV9 and TRBJ2-1, the complete variable domain is DSGVTQTPKHLITATGQRVTLRCSPRSGDLSVYWYQQSLDQGLQFLIQYYNGEERAKGNILERFSAQQFPDLHSELNLSSLELGDSALYFCASSRAYNEQFFGPGTRLTVL.

The chain combines TRBV20-1 with TRBJ1-1; TRBD1 matches at 12 bases. Trimming cost V 3 bases and J 10 bases; bases outside gene matches: 9. The CDR3 length is 14 residues. Germline CDR1 is DFQATT and CDR2 is SNEGSKA (reference sequence). The CDR3 protein is CSASPGTGGFGAFF. CDR3 in DNA: TGCAGTGCTAGTCCCGGGACAGGGGGCTTTGGAGCTTTCTTT.

This chain links TRBV5-1 with TRBJ1-4; no reliable D call. The CDR3 loop spans 14 amino acids. The V end lost 0 bases, the J end lost 3 bases, and 6 bases lay between the germline ends. Germline lookup yields CDR1 SGHRS and CDR2 YFSETQ. CDR3 sequence reads: CASSLERANEKLFF. CDR3 in DNA: TGCGCCAGCAGCTTGGAGAGGGCTAATGAAAAACTGTTTTTT.

V is TRBV27 and J is TRBJ2-7; D is possibly TRBD1 or TRBD2 (5 bases each). CDR1 is MNHEY, CDR2 SMNVEV, per germline (reference sequence). Trimming removed 4 bases from V and 0 bases from J, with 13 bases in between. The CDR3 runs 15 residues. The CDR3 here is CASSSLGAASYEQYF. Written as DNA, the CDR3 is TGTGCCAGCAGTTCTCTCGGGGCTGCCTCCTACGAGCAGTACTTC.

In this sample, this clone turned up a few times. The CDR3 coding sequence is TGTGCCAGTAAGGGCTTGGACAGGGCGGAACAGCCCCAGCATTTT. Its translation is CASKGLDRAEQPQHF. The chain has TRBV19 and TRBJ1-5, with 8 bases matching TRBD1. Germline CDR1 LNHDA, CDR2 SQIVND (reference sequence). This CDR3 has 15 amino acids. Unmatched junction bases numbered 12, after V lost 7 bases and J lost 7 bases.